This T cell receptor beta chain was observed in a study of T cells after yellow fever vaccination (dated by TCRdb to between 2018 and 2021). About the study as a whole: The SMART-Seq v4 Ultra Low Input RNA kit was used to prepare libraries from fractions with low cell numbers. Bulk TCR alpha and beta repertoires were sequenced longitudinally to track T-cell clones before and after primary and booster YFV17D yellow fever vaccination. The cohort comprised two healthy male donors, one aged 18 to 30 and one aged 30 to 40 years. Bulk PBMC replicates and cell subsets were isolated from blood drawn at multiple timepoints before and after both primary and secondary immunization. Overall results and qualifications from the work: A small fraction of clonotypes appeared in both the CD4 and CD8 compartments, likely as a result of convergent recombination. Compared with the primary T-cell response, the secondary T-cell response was weaker but faster, peaking on day 5 rather than day 15. FACS-sorted repertoires could contain abundant contaminating clonotypes from the bulk population, so computational filtering was required. The study included only a couple of donors, which limits how far the findings can be generalized. After the booster, most of the clones that had expanded following primary vaccination were detected again (around 97% of CD4 and around 88% of CD8), which suggests that memory was broadly maintained.

The data were produced on an Illumina NovaSeq 6000. TCR cDNA was synthesized by 5'RACE template switching, which introduced a universal primer site and unique molecular identifiers. Priming for cDNA synthesis came from both the TCR alpha and TCR beta constant segments. Two PCR steps were used to amplify libraries, with sample barcodes and sequencing adapters being added in the second step. Sequencing of libraries was performed on Illumina HiSeq 2500 (2x100 bp) or NovaSeq (2x150 bp). Turning to the authors' computational methods: Reads were demultiplexed and collapsed into UMI consensus sequences with MIGEC, and V(D)J alignment was performed with MiXCR. Clonotypes responding to the vaccine were identified with edgeR on replicate PBMC samples, with the criteria of FDR below 0.01 and a log2 fold change above 5 up to day 15. Bulk clonotypes were assigned CD4 or CD8 identity according to which sequenced CD4 or CD8 repertoire held them at higher abundance. TCRdb passed the public sequencing reads through fastp at Q25 and MiXCR, retaining productive beta sequences. Identical CDR3 proteins give one entry, which carries the most common genes and DNA. Here the V and J calls rest on TCRdb's processing, not on the authors' analysis. The sample table contains 150,000 to 200,000 distinct CDR3 sequences; only one count was recorded for roughly 9.6% of them. About 38% of the sample rests with the top ten.

The treatment or condition label, read with the paper, signifies: live attenuated yellow fever vaccine strain. A standard Ficoll-Paque protocol was used to isolate PBMCs from peripheral blood. CD4 and CD8 T-cell fractions were isolated with Dynabeads CD4 and CD8 positive selection kits. RNA was extracted with TriZol from bulk PBMCs, CD4 and CD8 fractions, and dextramer-positive and dextramer-negative fractions. The table lists this clonotype with a few counts. Its target antigen remains unknown. There are no base qualities to consult, and no much larger clone falls within one base. The cysteine opens and the phenylalanine closes a CDR3 of 13 amino acids. This entry keeps only the CDR3 DNA: 39 bases, framed from base 1. CDR1 SGDLS and CDR2 YYNGEE are derived from the germline V gene. Trimming at the junction amounts to 4 bases on V and 8 bases on J, and the germline ends lie 13 bases apart.

This sequence was found in a man aged 18 to 29 who received the YFV17D yellow fever vaccine. Rearrangement joined TRBV9 to TRBJ1-3; possibly the D gene is TRBD1, per 5 matching bases. Sequencing used CD8+ T cells sorted from PBMCs, obtained 15 days after the yellow fever booster vaccination. The DNA reads as follows: TGTGCCAGCAGCCCCGTGATGGGGGACACCATATATTTT. Its protein product is CASSPVMGDTIYF. Extended through the reference TRBV9 and TRBJ1-3 proteins, this CDR3 yields the full variable domain: DSGVTQTPKHLITATGQRVTLRCSPRSGDLSVYWYQQSLDQGLQFLIQYYNGEERAKGNILERFSAQQFPDLHSELNLSSLELGDSALYFCASSPVMGDTIYFGEGSWLTVV.